This entry lists 32 T cell receptor beta chains sequenced from one sample in a study of Tregs in tolerant kidney transplant recipients. TCRdb's table, derived via immunoSEQ multiplex PCR, lists solely in-frame clones and lacks some. Here the sample spans roughly 69,000 clones, 85% to 90% being singletons. Sequencing used CD4+ T cells from blood, obtained before the transplant. The source of these receptors is a human donor who received a combined kidney and bone marrow transplant.

The gene calls are TRBV19 and TRBJ2-1; 13 positions match TRBD2. With 7 bases clipped from V and 7 bases from J, the junction kept 7 bases outside the gene matches. The CDR3 extends over 15 amino acids. CDR1 and CDR2 from the germline V gene are LNHDA and SQIVND (reference sequence). CDR3: CASTTSGRARNEQFF. The CDR3 nucleotides read TGTGCCAGTACTACTAGCGGGAGGGCCCGAAATGAGCAGTTCTTC.

The gene calls are TRBV7-3 and TRBJ2-7; 7 bases line up with TRBD1. After removal of 4 bases from V and 4 bases from J, the junction contained 4 bases not matched to a gene. Germline lookup yields CDR1 SGHTA and CDR2 FQGTGA. The CDR3 contains 13 residues. CDR3 loop: CASSYDRAYEQYF. CDR3 sequence (DNA): TGTGCCAGCAGCTACGACAGGGCGTACGAGCAGTACTTC.

V gene TRBV28 combines with J gene TRBJ1-1; no firm D call. V gave up 6 bases and J gave up 3 bases, with 14 bases separating them. CDR1 is MDHEN and CDR2 is SYDVKM in the germline V gene. The CDR3 runs to 14 residues. CDR3 nucleotides: TGTGCCAGCAGCCTAGATTATGTGGACACTGAAGCTTTCTTT. Translating it yields CASSLDYVDTEAFF.

V is TRBV28 and J is TRBJ1-2; D is uncertain. V shed 5 bases and J shed 5 bases, with 9 bases lying between them. This CDR3 spans 12 amino acids. CDR1 is MDHEN, CDR2 SYDVKM, per germline. The CDR3 nucleotides read TGTGCCAGCAGTATCCGGGATTATGGCTACACCTTC. Amino acids: CASSIRDYGYTF.

This clone was counted between two and nine times. This chain links TRBV28 with TRBJ1-2; D gene uncertain. V was cut by 2 bases and J by 4 bases, with 11 bases left in between. CDR1 MDHEN and CDR2 SYDVKM come from the germline V gene. There are 14 residues in the CDR3. The CDR3 loop reads CASSLSAGTYGYTF. The DNA for the CDR3 is TGTGCCAGCAGTTTAAGCGCGGGAACCTATGGCTACACCTTC.

This chain joins TRBV7-2 and TRBJ2-7, with 7 bases identical to TRBD1. V trimming: 4 bases; J trimming: 0 bases; junction bases outside the gene matches: 9. The CDR3 loop spans 16 amino acids. From germline, CDR1 is SGHTA and CDR2 FQGNSA. The CDR3 here is CASSSAGTATSYEQYF. The DNA for the CDR3 is TGTGCCAGCAGCTCCGCCGGGACAGCGACCTCCTACGAGCAGTACTTC.

V is TRBV7-2 and J is TRBJ1-3, with D possibly TRBD1 on 5 matching bases. The V end lost 9 bases, the J end lost 2 bases, and 8 bases lay between the germline ends. The CDR3 has 12 residues. CDR1 and CDR2 (germline): SGHTA, FQGNSA. The DNA of the CDR3 is TGTGCCAGTGGGACTACTGGAAACACCATATATTTT. It codes for CASGTTGNTIYF.

The V and J genes are TRBV18 and TRBJ2-1; a possible D gene is TRBD2 (6 bases). Trimming cost V 1 base and J 6 bases, with 22 bases left between them. In germline, CDR1 is KGHSH, CDR2 LQKENI. The CDR3 consists of 18 residues. CDR3 loop: CASSPLLNRDLQFNEQFF. CDR3 DNA: TGTGCCAGCTCACCACTGTTAAACCGGGACTTGCAATTCAATGAGCAGTTCTTC.

The chain carries TRBV5-1 and TRBJ2-2; TRBD1 matches at 8 bases. From germline, CDR1 is SGHRS and CDR2 YFSETQ. This CDR3 contains 15 residues. The ends lost 6 bases at V and 1 base at J; junction bases unmatched: 5. CDR3 region: CASTHGQGNTGELFF. CDR3 coding DNA: TGCGCCAGCACCCACGGACAGGGGAACACCGGGGAGCTGTTTTTT.

The genes are TRBV25-1 and TRBJ2-1; TRBD2 matches at 9 bases. The V and J ends lost 1 base and 4 bases, in that order; junction bases with no gene match: 5. This CDR3 comprises 16 residues. CDR1 MGHDK and CDR2 SYGVNS come from the germline V gene. The CDR3 here is CASSESGGREYNEQFF. In DNA form, the CDR3 reads TGTGCCAGCAGTGAATCGGGCGGGAGGGAGTACAATGAGCAGTTCTTC.

The gene calls are TRBV6-4 and TRBJ2-3; possible D gene TRBD1, 6 bases. The V end was cut by 1 base, the J end by 2 bases, with 13 bases between. The germline V gene encodes CDR1 MRHNA and CDR2 SNTAGT. The CDR3 consists of 16 residues. CDR3: CASSDFPGQNTDTQYF. DNA for the CDR3: TGTGCCAGCAGTGACTTTCCGGGACAAAACACAGATACGCAGTATTTT.

The chain is built from TRBV28 and TRBJ1-1; 7 bases are shared with TRBD1. With V trimmed by 8 bases and J by 1 base, 7 bases remained unmatched. The CDR3 consists of 14 residues. CDR1 is MDHEN, CDR2 SYDVKM, per germline. Here the CDR3 reads CASEVDRRNTEAFF. The CDR3 region has the DNA TGTGCCAGCGAAGTGGACAGGCGGAACACTGAAGCTTTCTTT.

V gene TRBV6-1 combines with J gene TRBJ2-1; possible D gene TRBD2, 5 bases. V lost 4 bases and J lost 9, with 7 bases in between. CDR3 length: 11 amino acids. The germline CDR1 and CDR2 sequences are MNHNS and SASEGT. Written as DNA, the CDR3 is TGTGCCAGCAGTGGGAGGAGTGAGCAGTTCTTC. Its protein is CASSGRSEQFF.

The J gene is TRBJ2-1, the V gene TRBV5-1; 10 bases agree with TRBD2. Per germline, CDR1 SGHRS and CDR2 YFSETQ. CDR3 size: 13 residues. Trimming cost V 3 bases and J 7 bases; bases outside gene matches: 1. CDR3 DNA sequence: TGCGCCAGCAGCTCGACTAGCGGGAATGAGCAGTTCTTC. It is translated as CASSSTSGNEQFF. The complete variable domain, with remaining parts taken from reference TRBV5-1 and TRBJ2-1, reads KAGVTQTPRYLIKTRGQQVTLSCSPISGHRSVSWYQQTPGQGLQFLFEYFSETQRNKGNFPGRFSGRQFSNSRSEMNVSTLELGDSALYLCASSSTSGNEQFFGPGTRLTVL.

The V and J genes are TRBV9 and TRBJ1-1, with D possibly TRBD1 on 6 matching bases. CDR3 size: 14 residues. Germline loops: CDR1 SGDLS, CDR2 YYNGEE. Trimming stripped 4 bases from V and 1 base from J, with 11 bases between. CDR3 in DNA: TGTGCCAGCAGCCCCCGGACAGAGAACACTGAAGCTTTCTTT. Encoded protein: CASSPRTENTEAFF.

This clone was recorded once. The chain couples TRBV7-3 to TRBJ2-2, with D maybe TRBD1 (6 bases). The V end lost 1 base, the J end lost 3 bases, and 9 bases lay between the germline ends. Germline CDR1 SGHTA, CDR2 FQGTGA. CDR3 length: 15 amino acids. CDR3 sequence (DNA): TGTGCCAGCAGCTTAATCGGACAGTACACCGGGGAGCTGTTTTTT. As protein: CASSLIGQYTGELFF.

This chain links TRBV7-9 with TRBJ2-2; 8 bases fit TRBD1. CDR1 is SEHNR and CDR2 is FQNEAQ in the germline V gene (reference sequence). The CDR3 covers 13 residues. V shed 7 bases and J 7 bases; nucleotides not matched to a gene: 5. The CDR3 DNA sequence: TGTGCCAGCAACAGACAGGGGATCGGGGAGCTGTTTTTT. This translates into CASNRQGIGELFF.

There are a few counts of this clone. The chain has TRBV13 and TRBJ2-3, with TRBD2 matching over 7 bases. V gave up 5 bases and J gave up 6 bases; unmatched junction bases: 11. The germline V gene has CDR1 PRHDT and CDR2 FYEKMQ (reference sequence). The CDR3 consists of 15 residues. CDR3 sequence reads: CASSAGLEGWDTQYF. CDR3 in DNA: TGTGCCAGCAGCGCAGGACTAGAGGGGTGGGATACGCAGTATTTT.

The V gene is TRBV28, the J gene TRBJ1-4, with unresolved D. The V gene lost 7 bases and the J gene lost 8 bases, with 23 bases spanning the gap. The CDR3 is 16 residues long. Germline V gives CDR1 MDHEN, CDR2 SYDVKM. This CDR3 reads CASNAPPSESGEKLFF. The CDR3 DNA reads as TGTGCCAGCAATGCTCCTCCTTCGGAATCGGGAGAAAAACTGTTTTTT.

The chain links TRBV4-2 to TRBJ2-1; 10 bases are shared with TRBD2. Germline V gives CDR1 LGHNA, CDR2 YNFKEQ. This CDR3 comprises 17 residues. V was clipped by 1 base and J by 6 bases; unmatched bases: 9. The CDR3: CASSQATRLAGGNEQFF. The CDR3 nucleotides are TGTGCCAGCAGCCAAGCCACACGACTAGCGGGTGGCAATGAGCAGTTCTTC.

This chain links TRBV2 with TRBJ1-5, with 7 nucleotides matching TRBD1. The CDR3 is made up of 15 amino acids. V was clipped by 5 bases and J by 2 bases; unmatched bases: 6. CDR1 is SNHLY and CDR2 is FYNNEI in the germline V gene. CDR3 amino acids: CASSRQGGGNQPQHF. The CDR3 DNA reads TGTGCCAGCAGTAGACAGGGAGGAGGCAATCAGCCCCAGCATTTT.

The V call is TRBV28, the J call TRBJ1-1; 7 nucleotides align to TRBD1. V gave up 3 bases and J gave up 0 bases; unmatched junction bases: 4. The germline CDR1 and CDR2 sequences are MDHEN and SYDVKM. The CDR3 has 15 residues. CDR3 amino acids: CASSFTRGMNTEAFF. The CDR3, as DNA: TGTGCCAGCAGTTTCACCAGGGGGATGAACACTGAAGCTTTCTTT.

The chain links TRBV18 to TRBJ2-2; 9 bases line up with TRBD1. Germline V gene data show CDR1 as KGHSH and CDR2 as LQKENI. The ends lost 3 bases at V and 3 bases at J; junction bases unmatched: 8. This CDR3 has 17 residues. The CDR3 is CASSPAPGQGYTGELFF. The CDR3 region has the DNA TGTGCCAGCTCACCGGCGCCGGGACAGGGCTACACCGGGGAGCTGTTTTTT.

V gene TRBV25-1 combines with J gene TRBJ1-1; a weak D match, TRBD1 (5 bases). CDR1 MGHDK and CDR2 SYGVNS come from the germline V gene. The CDR3 consists of 13 residues. V lost 4 bases and J 2 bases, leaving 8 bases between the germline ends. The CDR3 spells CASSVDRNTEAFF. The CDR3 DNA is TGTGCCAGCAGTGTCGACAGAAACACTGAAGCTTTCTTT. Full variable domain (rest looked up from reference TRBV25-1 and TRBJ1-1): EADIYQTPRYLVIGTGKKITLECSQTMGHDKMYWYQQDPGMELHLIHYSYGVNSTEKGDLSSESTVSRIRTEHFPLTLESARPSHTSQYLCASSVDRNTEAFFGQGTRLTVV.

The count of this clone is one. The chain uses TRBV4-2 and TRBJ1-1, with TRBD1 as a possible D gene (6 bases). The CDR3 length is 16 residues. Trimming shortened V by 1 base and J by 10 bases, and 22 bases separated the two germline ends. Per the germline V gene, CDR1 is LGHNA and CDR2 is YNFKEQ. The CDR3 loop reads CASSQAVQGGRSRAFF. In nucleotides, the CDR3 is TGTGCCAGCAGCCAAGCAGTACAGGGCGGTCGTAGTAGAGCTTTCTTT.

This clone was observed a single time. The gene calls are TRBV28 and TRBJ1-4; TRBD1 aligns across 7 bases. Looked up from germline, CDR1 is MDHEN and CDR2 is SYDVKM. V lost 8 bases to trimming and J lost 8 bases; unmatched junction nucleotides: 11. The CDR3 loop spans 14 amino acids. In DNA form, the CDR3 reads TGTGCCAGCCAACCCGGACAGGCAAGGGAAAAACTGTTTTTT. Translation: CASQPGQAREKLFF.

CDR3 sequence (DNA): TGTGCCAGCTCAAGTCCCGGGGACAGGGTACGGTACGAGCAGTACTTC. This encodes CASSSPGDRVRYEQYF. The rearrangement links TRBV18 to TRBJ2-7; 9 bases agree with TRBD1. The germline CDR1 and CDR2 sequences are KGHSH and LQKENI. CDR3 length: 16 residues. J lost 4 bases, V lost 5 bases, and 12 bases had no gene match.

This rearrangement joins TRBV29-1 to TRBJ2-1; D gene ambiguous. The CDR3 is 13 residues long. Looked up from germline, CDR1 is SQVTM and CDR2 is ANQGSEA. V was trimmed by 5 bases and J by 0 bases, leaving 8 bases between them. CDR3 loop: CSVRHLSYNEQFF. CDR3 DNA: TGCAGCGTTCGACACCTCTCCTACAATGAGCAGTTCTTC.

The chain carries TRBV23-1 and TRBJ2-6; the D is unclear. TRBV23-1 is flagged as an ORF with uncertain function. V lost 0 bases and J lost 2, with 8 bases in between. This CDR3 spans 16 amino acids. The CDR3 region is CASSQSEPAGANVLTF. The CDR3 region has the DNA TGCGCCAGCAGTCAATCTGAACCGGCTGGGGCCAACGTCCTGACTTTC.

The chain couples TRBV19 to TRBJ2-3; 8 bases are a match to TRBD1. Germline loops: CDR1 LNHDA, CDR2 SQIVND (reference sequence). The CDR3 is made up of 14 amino acids. V lost 4 bases, J lost 1 base, and 1 base stayed unmatched. The CDR3 bases are TGTGCCAGTAGTAAGGGACAGGGCACAGATACGCAGTATTTT. Translated, it gives CASSKGQGTDTQYF.

The V and J genes are TRBV30 and TRBJ2-1; D perhaps matches TRBD1 (5 bases). The V end lost 0 bases, the J end lost 3 bases, and 9 bases lay between the germline ends. The CDR3 runs to 14 residues. In germline, CDR1 is GTSNPN, CDR2 SVGIG (reference sequence). The CDR3 is CAWSVQGRYNEQFF. The CDR3 nucleotides read TGTGCCTGGAGTGTCCAGGGCCGCTACAATGAGCAGTTCTTC.

The chain links TRBV5-1 to TRBJ2-5, with 8 nucleotides matching TRBD1. In germline, CDR1 is SGHRS, CDR2 YFSETQ. V lost 0 bases and J lost 0; bases outside the gene matches: 1. CDR3 length: 15 residues. The CDR3 DNA reads as TGCGCCAGCAGCTTGGGACAGGGGTACCAAGAGACCCAGTACTTC. The encoded protein is CASSLGQGYQETQYF.